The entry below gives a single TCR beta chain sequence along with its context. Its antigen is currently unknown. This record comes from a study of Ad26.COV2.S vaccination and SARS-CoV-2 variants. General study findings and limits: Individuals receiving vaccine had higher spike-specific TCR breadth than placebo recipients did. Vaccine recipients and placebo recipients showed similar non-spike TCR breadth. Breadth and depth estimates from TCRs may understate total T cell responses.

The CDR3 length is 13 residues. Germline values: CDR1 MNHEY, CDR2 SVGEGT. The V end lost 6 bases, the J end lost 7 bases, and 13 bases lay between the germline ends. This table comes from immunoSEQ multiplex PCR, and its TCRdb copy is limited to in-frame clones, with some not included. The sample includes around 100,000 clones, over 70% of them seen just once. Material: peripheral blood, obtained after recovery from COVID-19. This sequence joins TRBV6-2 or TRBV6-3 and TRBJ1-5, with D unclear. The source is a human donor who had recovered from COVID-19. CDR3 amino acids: CASSPLNGQPQHF. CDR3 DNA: TGTGCCAGCAGCCCCCTCAACGGCCAGCCCCAGCATTTT.